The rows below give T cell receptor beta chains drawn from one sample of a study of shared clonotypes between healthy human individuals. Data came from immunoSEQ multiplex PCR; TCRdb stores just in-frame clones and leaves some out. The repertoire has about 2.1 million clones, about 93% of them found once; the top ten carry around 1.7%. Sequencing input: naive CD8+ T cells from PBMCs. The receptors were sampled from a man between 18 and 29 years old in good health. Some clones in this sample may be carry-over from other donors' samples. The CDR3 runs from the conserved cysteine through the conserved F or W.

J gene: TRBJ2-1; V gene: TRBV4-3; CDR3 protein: CASTLGPGGSNEQFF
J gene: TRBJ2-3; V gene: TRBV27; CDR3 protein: CASSSPLRGITDTQYF
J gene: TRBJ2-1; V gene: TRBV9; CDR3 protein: CASSTRQGFYNEQFF
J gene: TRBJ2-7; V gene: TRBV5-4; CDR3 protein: CASSSSSGEGNEQYF
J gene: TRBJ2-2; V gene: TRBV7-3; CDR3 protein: CASSLARANTGELFF
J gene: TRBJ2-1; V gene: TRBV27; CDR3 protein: CASTDRGVYNEQFF
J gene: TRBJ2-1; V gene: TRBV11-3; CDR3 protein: CASSSGLHNEQFF
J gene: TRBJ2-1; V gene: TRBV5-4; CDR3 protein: CASSGTSVNEQFF
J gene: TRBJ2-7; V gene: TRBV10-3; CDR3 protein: CAIRGIRAYEQYF
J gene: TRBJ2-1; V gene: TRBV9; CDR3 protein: CASTPASYNEQFF
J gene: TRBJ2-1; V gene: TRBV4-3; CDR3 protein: CASSLLAGIAYNEQFF
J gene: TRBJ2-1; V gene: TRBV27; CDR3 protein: CASRPFEEGYNEQFF
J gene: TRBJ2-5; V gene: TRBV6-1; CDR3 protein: CASSDVGRYQETQYF
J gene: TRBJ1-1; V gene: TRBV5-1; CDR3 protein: CASSFLEGRVGNTEAFF
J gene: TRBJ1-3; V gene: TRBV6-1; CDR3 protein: CACLDRFSGNTIYF
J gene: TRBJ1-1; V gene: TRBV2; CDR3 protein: CASTGGETEAFF
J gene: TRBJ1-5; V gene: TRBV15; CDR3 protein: CATSIWGDQPQHF
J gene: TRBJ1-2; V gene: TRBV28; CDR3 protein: CASRQGGNYGYTF
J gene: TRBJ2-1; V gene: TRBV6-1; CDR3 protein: CASSDGAGEQFF
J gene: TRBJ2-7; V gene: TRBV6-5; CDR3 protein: CASSYSTGQASYEQYF
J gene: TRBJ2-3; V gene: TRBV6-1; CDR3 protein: CASSETRRSSTDTQYF
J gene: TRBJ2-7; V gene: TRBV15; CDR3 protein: CATSRDRGQLYEQYF
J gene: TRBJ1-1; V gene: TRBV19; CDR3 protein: CATGTGSAFF
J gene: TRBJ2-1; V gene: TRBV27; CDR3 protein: CASSSLGQGVIDEQFF
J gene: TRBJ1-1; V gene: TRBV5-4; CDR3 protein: CASSSKAGNTEAFF
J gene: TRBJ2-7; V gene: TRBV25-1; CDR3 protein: CASSDGGYSSYEQYF
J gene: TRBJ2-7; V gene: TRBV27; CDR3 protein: CASSLSRESPSYEQYF
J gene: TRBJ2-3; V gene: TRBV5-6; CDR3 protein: CASSWDGGTDTQYF
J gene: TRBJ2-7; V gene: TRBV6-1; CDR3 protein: CASSERAPRDYEQYF
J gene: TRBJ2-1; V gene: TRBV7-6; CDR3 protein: CASSDSSYNEQFF
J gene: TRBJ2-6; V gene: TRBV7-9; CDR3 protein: CASSDSFGANVLTF
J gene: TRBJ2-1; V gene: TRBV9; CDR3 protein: CASSVGVFNEQFF
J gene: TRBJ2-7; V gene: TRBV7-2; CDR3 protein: CASRFSGGSYEQYF
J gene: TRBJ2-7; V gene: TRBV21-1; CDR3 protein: CASSVRGLVYEQYF
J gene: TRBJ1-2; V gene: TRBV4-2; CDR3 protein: CASSLGTANYGYTF
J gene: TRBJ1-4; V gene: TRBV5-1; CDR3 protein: CASSFRQGTNEKLFF
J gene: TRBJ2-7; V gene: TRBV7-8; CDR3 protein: CASSLVAYEQYF
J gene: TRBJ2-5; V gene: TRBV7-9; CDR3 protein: CASSLGVRGQETQYF
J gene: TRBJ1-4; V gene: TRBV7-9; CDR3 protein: CASSLNRGEKLFF
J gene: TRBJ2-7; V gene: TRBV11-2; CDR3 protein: CASSFGLAASSSYEQYF
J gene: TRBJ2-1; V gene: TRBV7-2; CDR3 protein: CASPAPLAATYNEQFF
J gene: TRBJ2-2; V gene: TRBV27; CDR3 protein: CASTRLREVTNTGELFF
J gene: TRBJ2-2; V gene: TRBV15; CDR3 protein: CATSDRLNTGELFF
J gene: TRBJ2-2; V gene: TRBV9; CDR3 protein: CASGALNTGELFF
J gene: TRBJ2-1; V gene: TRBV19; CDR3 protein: CASSMVRWNYNEQFF
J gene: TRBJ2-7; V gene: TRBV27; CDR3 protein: CASSPLPKTEQYF
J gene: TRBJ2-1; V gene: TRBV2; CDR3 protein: CAIIREPPYNEQFF
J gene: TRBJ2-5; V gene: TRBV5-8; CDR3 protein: CASSLKRGPGQETQYF
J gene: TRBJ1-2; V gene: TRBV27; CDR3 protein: CASSLFPGTRNYGYTF
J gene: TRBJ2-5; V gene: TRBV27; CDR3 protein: CASRDGTGPYLEQYF
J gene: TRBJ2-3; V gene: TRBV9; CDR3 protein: CASSSWGAGDTQYF